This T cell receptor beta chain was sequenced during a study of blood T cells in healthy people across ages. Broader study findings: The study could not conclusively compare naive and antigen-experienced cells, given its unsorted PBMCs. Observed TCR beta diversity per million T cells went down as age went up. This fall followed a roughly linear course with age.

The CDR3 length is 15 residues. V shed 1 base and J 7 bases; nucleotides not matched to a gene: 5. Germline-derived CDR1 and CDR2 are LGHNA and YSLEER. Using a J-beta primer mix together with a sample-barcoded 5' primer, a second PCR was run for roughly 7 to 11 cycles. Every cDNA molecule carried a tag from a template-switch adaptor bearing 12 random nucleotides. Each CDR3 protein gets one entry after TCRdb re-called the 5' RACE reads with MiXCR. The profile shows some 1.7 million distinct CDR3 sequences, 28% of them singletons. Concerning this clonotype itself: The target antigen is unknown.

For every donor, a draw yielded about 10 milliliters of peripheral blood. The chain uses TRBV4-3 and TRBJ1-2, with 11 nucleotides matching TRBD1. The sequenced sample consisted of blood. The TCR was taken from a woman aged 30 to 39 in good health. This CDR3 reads CASSQGSGTGGGYTF. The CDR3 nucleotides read TGCGCCAGCAGCCAAGGATCAGGGACAGGGGGTGGCTACACCTTC.